The T cell receptor beta chain under discussion was sequenced for a study of T-cell reconstitution after alpha-beta-depleted transplantation in children. Per germline, CDR1 SGHVS and CDR2 FQNEAQ. The CDR3 is 15 amino acids. Losses at the gene ends were 5 bases for V and 5 bases for J; bases not matched to a gene: 6. The library targeted TCRbeta and was prepared with unique molecular identifiers. TCRdb ran MiXCR on the PCR reads and lists one entry per CDR3 protein. The sample records some 840,000 distinct CDR3 sequences, 16% being singletons. Study results and caveats: Expanded graft clones numbering several hundred reportedly gave rise to alpha-beta T cells about two months after transplant. One year after transplant, T-cell counts and diversity came mostly from newly produced T cells. TCRbeta diversity was high at day 60 in some patients (a result of surviving recipient T cells and thymic progenitors).

On this clonotype: Its specificity is not known.

The clonotype originates from a male patient younger than 18 who had a stem cell transplant for acute lymphoblastic leukemia, so the T cells may come from the graft donor. The sample here was PBMCs, mostly from graft donor cells, taken 360 days after TCRalphabeta/CD19-depleted stem cell transplant. The rearrangement links TRBV7-8 to TRBJ2-5; 12 positions agree with TRBD2. The CDR3 is CASSQTSGSLETQYF. CDR3 DNA: TGTGCCAGCAGCCAGACTAGCGGGAGTTTGGAGACCCAGTACTTC.